The rows below give T cell receptor beta chains drawn from one sample of a study of blood T cell repertoires in COVID-19. Clones were read by immunoSEQ multiplex PCR, and TCRdb kept only the in-frame ones, dropping some. The profile shows around 230,000 clones, approximately 82% of them singletons. Sequences were obtained from peripheral blood. The receptors here all came from a woman in her forties or fifties with acute or convalescent COVID-19. CDR3s include the opening cysteine and the closing phenylalanine or tryptophan. The order of the fields is V gene, clone size, CDR3 length, D gene, J gene, CDR3 protein, CDR3 DNA. D genes are given only for firm matches. Some rows have no size entry. The others give once, few or many, or a class for an expanded clone.

v_call: TRBV30; clone_size: -; cdr3_length: 16; d_call: -; j_call: TRBJ2-6; cdr3_aa: CAWSKTGSRGANVLTF; cdr3_nt: TGTGCCTGGAGTAAGACAGGTTCGAGAGGGGCCAACGTCCTGACTTTC
v_call: TRBV19; clone_size: once; cdr3_length: 13; d_call: -; j_call: TRBJ2-2; cdr3_aa: CASKIGDTGELFF; cdr3_nt: TGTGCCAGTAAAATCGGTGACACCGGGGAGCTGTTTTTT
v_call: TRBV28; clone_size: -; cdr3_length: 13; d_call: -; j_call: TRBJ1-2; cdr3_aa: CATVGGNLYGYTF; cdr3_nt: TGTGCCACTGTGGGGGGGAATCTCTATGGCTACACCTTC
v_call: TRBV7-3; clone_size: -; cdr3_length: 16; d_call: TRBD2; j_call: TRBJ2-1; cdr3_aa: CASSFTSGSSGGEQFF; cdr3_nt: TGTGCCAGCAGCTTTACTAGCGGGAGTTCTGGTGGTGAGCAGTTCTTC
v_call: TRBV29-1; clone_size: -; cdr3_length: 15; d_call: -; j_call: TRBJ1-2; cdr3_aa: CSVESGQDSRYGYTF; cdr3_nt: TGCAGCGTTGAGAGTGGCCAGGATAGTCGGTATGGCTACACCTTC
v_call: TRBV5-1; clone_size: -; cdr3_length: 17; d_call: TRBD2; j_call: TRBJ2-1; cdr3_aa: CASSDFSGRRSYNEQFF; cdr3_nt: TGCGCCAGCAGCGACTTTAGCGGGAGGAGGTCCTACAATGAGCAGTTCTTC
v_call: TRBV5-6; clone_size: -; cdr3_length: 15; d_call: TRBD1; j_call: TRBJ1-2; cdr3_aa: CASSPGTGGSYGYTF; cdr3_nt: TGTGCCAGCAGCCCCGGGACAGGGGGCTCCTATGGCTACACCTTC
v_call: TRBV15; clone_size: -; cdr3_length: 15; d_call: -; j_call: TRBJ2-4; cdr3_aa: CATSRGGQHGELQYF; cdr3_nt: TGTGCCACCAGCAGAGGGGGGCAACATGGGGAACTTCAGTACTTC
v_call: TRBV24-1; clone_size: few; cdr3_length: 13; d_call: -; j_call: TRBJ2-7; cdr3_aa: CATSDSSSYEQYF; cdr3_nt: TGTGCCACCAGTGACTCGAGCTCCTACGAGCAGTACTTC
v_call: TRBV6-6; clone_size: -; cdr3_length: 15; d_call: -; j_call: TRBJ2-5; cdr3_aa: CASREGGAGQETQYF; cdr3_nt: TGTGCCAGCAGAGAAGGGGGCGCGGGGCAAGAGACCCAGTACTTC
v_call: TRBV10-2; clone_size: -; cdr3_length: 14; d_call: -; j_call: TRBJ2-1; cdr3_aa: CASSESRGSNEQFF; cdr3_nt: TGCGCCAGCAGTGAGTCCAGGGGCAGCAATGAGCAGTTCTTC
v_call: TRBV5-1; clone_size: -; cdr3_length: 16; d_call: TRBD2; j_call: TRBJ2-1; cdr3_aa: CASSAQTSGSRNEQFF; cdr3_nt: TGCGCCAGCAGCGCCCAGACTAGCGGGAGTCGAAATGAGCAGTTCTTC
v_call: TRBV27; clone_size: -; cdr3_length: 13; d_call: TRBD1; j_call: TRBJ2-1; cdr3_aa: CASSSGQGNEQFF; cdr3_nt: TGTGCCAGCAGTTCGGGACAGGGCAATGAGCAGTTCTTC
v_call: TRBV2; clone_size: -; cdr3_length: 15; d_call: -; j_call: TRBJ2-3; cdr3_aa: CASRLAEVGTDTQYF; cdr3_nt: TGTGCCAGCAGATTAGCGGAAGTGGGGACAGATACGCAGTATTTT
v_call: TRBV18; clone_size: -; cdr3_length: 14; d_call: -; j_call: TRBJ1-4; cdr3_aa: CASSPPSGDEKLFF; cdr3_nt: TGTGCCAGCTCACCACCGTCAGGGGACGAAAAACTGTTTTTT
v_call: TRBV24-1; clone_size: -; cdr3_length: 15; d_call: TRBD2; j_call: TRBJ2-7; cdr3_aa: CATSDLTSGHSEQYF; cdr3_nt: TGTGCCACCAGTGATTTAACTAGCGGCCACTCCGAGCAGTACTTC
v_call: TRBV29-1; clone_size: -; cdr3_length: 13; d_call: -; j_call: TRBJ2-2; cdr3_aa: CSVLQLNTGELFF; cdr3_nt: TGCAGCGTTCTACAGCTAAACACCGGGGAGCTGTTTTTT
v_call: TRBV19; clone_size: -; cdr3_length: 14; d_call: -; j_call: TRBJ1-5; cdr3_aa: CASSIAGGNQPQHF; cdr3_nt: TGTGCCAGTAGTATAGCCGGGGGCAATCAGCCCCAGCATTTT
v_call: TRBV28; clone_size: few; cdr3_length: 12; d_call: -; j_call: TRBJ1-1; cdr3_aa: CASSLQNTEAFF; cdr3_nt: TGTGCCAGCAGTTTACAGAACACTGAAGCTTTCTTT
v_call: TRBV9; clone_size: -; cdr3_length: 11; d_call: -; j_call: TRBJ2-5; cdr3_aa: CASSAQETQYF; cdr3_nt: TGTGCCAGCAGCGCTCAAGAGACCCAGTACTTC
v_call: TRBV28; clone_size: -; cdr3_length: 15; d_call: -; j_call: TRBJ1-1; cdr3_aa: CASSYRGSGGVEAFF; cdr3_nt: TGTGCCAGCAGTTATCGGGGATCGGGGGGAGTTGAGGCTTTCTTT
v_call: TRBV5-1; clone_size: -; cdr3_length: 14; d_call: -; j_call: TRBJ2-7; cdr3_aa: CASSPGRGTYEQYF; cdr3_nt: TGCGCCAGCAGCCCTGGTAGAGGGACCTACGAGCAGTACTTC
v_call: TRBV5-5; clone_size: -; cdr3_length: 16; d_call: TRBD1; j_call: TRBJ1-3; cdr3_aa: CASSRGQPNSGNTIYF; cdr3_nt: TGTGCCAGCAGCAGGGGACAGCCGAACTCTGGAAACACCATATATTTT
v_call: TRBV19; clone_size: few; cdr3_length: 16; d_call: TRBD1; j_call: TRBJ2-2; cdr3_aa: CASTNPRQGGTGELFF; cdr3_nt: TGTGCCAGTACAAACCCCCGACAGGGGGGAACCGGGGAGCTGTTTTTT
v_call: TRBV18; clone_size: -; cdr3_length: 15; d_call: TRBD1; j_call: TRBJ2-2; cdr3_aa: CASSPGTGTTGELFF; cdr3_nt: TGTGCCAGCTCACCTGGGACAGGGACCACCGGGGAGCTGTTTTTT
v_call: TRBV19; clone_size: -; cdr3_length: 13; d_call: -; j_call: TRBJ2-7; cdr3_aa: CASSPGFTYEQYF; cdr3_nt: TGTGCCAGTAGTCCGGGATTTACCTACGAGCAGTACTTC
v_call: TRBV9; clone_size: -; cdr3_length: 14; d_call: TRBD2; j_call: TRBJ2-3; cdr3_aa: CASNRAGSTDTQYF; cdr3_nt: TGTGCCAGCAATCGAGCGGGAAGCACAGATACGCAGTATTTT
v_call: TRBV27; clone_size: few; cdr3_length: 15; d_call: TRBD1; j_call: TRBJ1-5; cdr3_aa: CASSRGWDSNQPQHF; cdr3_nt: TGTGCCAGCAGCAGGGGGTGGGACTCCAATCAGCCCCAGCATTTT
v_call: TRBV20-1; clone_size: -; cdr3_length: 11; d_call: -; j_call: TRBJ2-2; cdr3_aa: CSANKRGELFF; cdr3_nt: TGCAGTGCTAATAAGAGAGGGGAGCTGTTTTTT
v_call: TRBV10-3; clone_size: -; cdr3_length: 12; d_call: -; j_call: TRBJ2-3; cdr3_aa: CAITDSTDTQYF; cdr3_nt: TGTGCCATAACCGACTCGACAGATACGCAGTATTTT
v_call: TRBV19; clone_size: -; cdr3_length: 14; d_call: -; j_call: TRBJ2-1; cdr3_aa: CASSTQGSYNEQFF; cdr3_nt: TGTGCCAGTAGTACCCAGGGATCCTACAATGAGCAGTTCTTC
v_call: TRBV7-9; clone_size: -; cdr3_length: 17; d_call: -; j_call: TRBJ2-7; cdr3_aa: CASTFDVATPITYEQYF; cdr3_nt: TGTGCCAGCACCTTCGACGTAGCTACCCCTATCACCTACGAGCAGTACTTC
v_call: TRBV27; clone_size: few; cdr3_length: 17; d_call: TRBD2; j_call: TRBJ2-1; cdr3_aa: CASSPLAGGRDYNEQFF; cdr3_nt: TGTGCCAGCAGTCCCCTAGCGGGAGGGAGGGACTACAATGAGCAGTTCTTC
v_call: TRBV18; clone_size: -; cdr3_length: 13; d_call: -; j_call: TRBJ2-5; cdr3_aa: CASSAGDPLPQYF; cdr3_nt: TGTGCCAGCTCCGCAGGGGACCCGTTGCCCCAGTACTTC
v_call: TRBV7-9; clone_size: once; cdr3_length: 11; d_call: TRBD2; j_call: TRBJ2-7; cdr3_aa: CATGGGPEQYF; cdr3_nt: TGTGCCACGGGCGGGGGGCCCGAGCAGTACTTC
v_call: TRBV6-5; clone_size: once; cdr3_length: 15; d_call: -; j_call: TRBJ2-1; cdr3_aa: CAVGGAGTSYNEQFF; cdr3_nt: TGTGCCGTGGGGGGTGCGGGAACTTCCTACAATGAGCAGTTCTTC
v_call: TRBV13; clone_size: -; cdr3_length: 15; d_call: TRBD1; j_call: TRBJ2-7; cdr3_aa: CASSLRDRNSYEQYF; cdr3_nt: TGTGCCAGCAGCTTACGGGACAGAAACTCCTACGAGCAGTACTTC
v_call: TRBV3-1/TRBV3-2; clone_size: few; cdr3_length: 13; d_call: -; j_call: TRBJ1-1; cdr3_aa: CASSQEARAEAFF; cdr3_nt: TGTGCCAGCAGCCAAGAAGCCCGCGCGGAAGCTTTCTTT
v_call: TRBV10-1; clone_size: -; cdr3_length: 14; d_call: -; j_call: TRBJ2-7; cdr3_aa: CASSESPSSYEQYF; cdr3_nt: TGCGCCAGCAGTGAGTCGCCGAGCTCCTACGAGCAGTACTTC
v_call: TRBV6-5; clone_size: -; cdr3_length: 14; d_call: -; j_call: TRBJ2-7; cdr3_aa: CASRRTVSSYEQYF; cdr3_nt: TGTGCCAGCAGGCGGACTGTCAGCTCCTACGAGCAGTACTTC
v_call: TRBV18; clone_size: -; cdr3_length: 15; d_call: TRBD1; j_call: TRBJ1-4; cdr3_aa: CASSPGQEHSEKLFF; cdr3_nt: TGTGCCAGCTCTCCAGGACAGGAACATTCCGAAAAACTGTTTTTT
v_call: TRBV30; clone_size: -; cdr3_length: 16; d_call: -; j_call: TRBJ1-1; cdr3_aa: CAWSVGVTGANTEAFF; cdr3_nt: TGTGCCTGGAGTGTAGGGGTAACGGGAGCGAACACTGAAGCTTTCTTT
v_call: TRBV28; clone_size: -; cdr3_length: 15; d_call: -; j_call: TRBJ2-2; cdr3_aa: CASSLGGFPTGELFF; cdr3_nt: TGTGCCAGCAGTTTAGGAGGGTTCCCCACCGGGGAGCTGTTTTTT
v_call: TRBV2; clone_size: -; cdr3_length: 15; d_call: -; j_call: TRBJ2-7; cdr3_aa: CASSGTSPTSYEQYF; cdr3_nt: TGTGCCAGCAGCGGGACTTCCCCTACCTCCTACGAGCAGTACTTC
v_call: TRBV5-4; clone_size: -; cdr3_length: 16; d_call: -; j_call: TRBJ2-3; cdr3_aa: CASSLRSGEGTDTQYF; cdr3_nt: TGTGCCAGCAGCTTGAGGTCGGGGGAGGGCACAGATACGCAGTATTTT
v_call: TRBV27; clone_size: -; cdr3_length: 11; d_call: -; j_call: TRBJ1-2; cdr3_aa: CASRGGYGYTF; cdr3_nt: TGTGCCAGCAGGGGAGGGTATGGCTACACCTTC
v_call: TRBV27; clone_size: -; cdr3_length: 18; d_call: TRBD2; j_call: TRBJ2-5; cdr3_aa: CASSNGLAGGAGRETQYF; cdr3_nt: TGTGCCAGCAGTAACGGACTAGCGGGAGGGGCGGGACGAGAGACCCAGTACTTC
v_call: TRBV7-2; clone_size: -; cdr3_length: 14; d_call: -; j_call: TRBJ2-3; cdr3_aa: CASSPSSSTDTQYF; cdr3_nt: TGTGCCAGCAGTCCTAGCTCTAGCACAGATACGCAGTATTTT
v_call: TRBV7-3; clone_size: -; cdr3_length: 17; d_call: TRBD2; j_call: TRBJ2-1; cdr3_aa: CASSFLRLAGGPGEQFF; cdr3_nt: TGTGCCAGCAGCTTCCTGAGACTAGCGGGAGGGCCTGGTGAGCAGTTCTTC
v_call: TRBV10-2; clone_size: -; cdr3_length: 16; d_call: -; j_call: TRBJ2-5; cdr3_aa: CASSDLAGALQETQYF; cdr3_nt: TGCGCCAGCAGTGATCTGGCAGGGGCCCTCCAAGAGACCCAGTACTTC
v_call: TRBV29-1; clone_size: -; cdr3_length: 11; d_call: -; j_call: TRBJ1-2; cdr3_aa: CSVEVGYGYTF; cdr3_nt: TGCAGCGTTGAAGTCGGGTATGGCTACACCTTC
v_call: TRBV6-5; clone_size: once; cdr3_length: 15; d_call: TRBD1; j_call: TRBJ1-6; cdr3_aa: CASSLSGQGRSPLHF; cdr3_nt: TGTGCCAGCAGTCTCAGTGGACAGGGTCGGTCACCCCTCCACTTT
v_call: TRBV28; clone_size: -; cdr3_length: 13; d_call: -; j_call: TRBJ1-2; cdr3_aa: CASSEAALYGYTF; cdr3_nt: TGTGCCAGCAGCGAAGCGGCCTTGTATGGCTACACCTTC
v_call: TRBV10-1; clone_size: -; cdr3_length: 15; d_call: -; j_call: TRBJ2-1; cdr3_aa: CASSESSRRSNEQFF; cdr3_nt: TGCGCCAGCAGTGAGTCGAGTCGGAGATCCAATGAGCAGTTCTTC
v_call: TRBV19; clone_size: -; cdr3_length: 13; d_call: -; j_call: TRBJ2-7; cdr3_aa: CASSPDGRGEQYF; cdr3_nt: TGTGCCAGTAGTCCCGACGGTCGCGGCGAGCAGTACTTC